This T cell receptor beta chain was sequenced for a study of CD8 T cells in ankylosing spondylitis (dated by TCRdb to about 2017). About the full investigation: The study profiled T cell receptor beta repertoires in healthy donors and ankylosing spondylitis patients to find disease-linked TCR variants. The full study cohort comprised approximately 23 ankylosing spondylitis patients and 85 to 120 healthy donors. Samples of peripheral blood were taken, and for ankylosing spondylitis patients, synovial fluid was collected as well.

Findings and caveats that apply to the study as a whole: A TCR beta motif made up of several highly homologous amino acid variants appeared to be characteristic of blood from ankylosing spondylitis patients. Some TCR beta motif variants had previously been reported in synovial fluid and blood of reactive arthritis patients, which suggested common disease-initiation mechanisms. In peripheral blood, the disease-linked clones were found at relatively low frequencies and had a CD8+ phenotype. The disease-linked clones were reported as significantly enriched in matched synovial fluid samples from ankylosing spondylitis patients.

CDR3 length: 15 amino acids, cysteine to phenylalanine. The read is trimmed to its CDR3 DNA, 45 bases read in frame from base 1. Trimming takes 0 bases from V and 8 bases from J, and the germline ends sit 15 bases apart. In the germline V gene, CDR1 corresponds to SGHRS and CDR2 to YFSETQ. The sequencer was an Illumina HiSeq 2500. TCR beta libraries were prepared by quantitative 5'-RACE with molecular barcodes. Turning to the authors' computational methods: A new computational method based on a probabilistic model of VDJ rearrangement was used to identify disease-linked TCR variants. Using fastp trimming at Q25 and MiXCR clonotype assembly, TCRdb reanalyzed the public sequencing data and kept in-frame beta chains. Entries are consolidated by CDR3 protein sequence, retaining the most common genes and DNA. The V and J calls and clone size come from TCRdb's table, not from the authors' own analysis. This sample holds around 130,000 distinct CDR3 sequences; about a tenth were observed only once. The ten largest clonotypes hold 2.5% to 4% of the sample.

The table lists this clonotype with many counts. Its recognized antigen is unknown. Base qualities were left out, and no much larger clone turns up one base away. The TCR was taken from a male donor with ankylosing spondylitis or in good health (not recorded which). Rearrangement joined TRBV5-1 to TRBJ2-1; the D gene is not confidently resolved. The specimen sequenced was blood, either unsorted or a sorted T cell fraction (not recorded which). The sequenced DNA: TGCGCCAGCAGCTTGGGTAGCCGGGTGATCTATGAGCAGTTCTTC. It specifies CASSLGSRVIYEQFF.